These 26 T cell receptor beta chains came from one sample sequenced in a study of long-term antiretroviral therapy in people with HIV. Version v3.0 of the immunoSEQ assay ran at survey level. Clones were sequenced by immunoSEQ multiplex PCR, and TCRdb holds only the in-frame ones, with some missing. Of 15,000 to 20,000 clones in the sample, about four fifths were seen once. The material sequenced was unsorted PBMCs, taken approximately 2.5 years before starting antiretroviral therapy. Receptors were obtained from a woman aged 45-65 years with HIV.

The rearrangement uses TRBV18 and TRBJ1-5, with unresolved D. The V gene's germline CDR1 is KGHSH and CDR2 LQKENI. The CDR3 length is 13 residues. V dropped 8 bases and J dropped 0 bases, with 8 bases sitting between them. The CDR3 sequence: CASSLDSNQPQHF. CDR3 in DNA: TGTGCCAGCAGCTTAGATAGCAATCAGCCCCAGCATTTT.

The chain combines TRBV18 with TRBJ1-1; no clear D gene. From germline, CDR1 is KGHSH and CDR2 LQKENI. This CDR3 has 14 amino acids. V lost 6 bases and J lost 2, with 13 bases in between. CDR3 in amino acids: CASSVGLLNTEAFF. The CDR3 DNA sequence: TGTGCCAGCTCCGTAGGGTTATTAAACACTGAAGCTTTCTTT. Full variable domain (rest looked up from reference TRBV18 and TRBJ1-1): NAGVMQNPRHLVRRRGQEARLRCSPMKGHSHVYWYRQLPEEGLKFMVYLQKENIIDESGMPKERFSAEFPKEGPSILRIQQVVRGDSAAYFCASSVGLLNTEAFFGQGTRLTVV.

This sequence joins TRBV6-1 and TRBJ2-1; TRBD2 aligns across 9 bases. The junction had 7 bases not matched to a gene; V was cut back by 3 bases and J by 4 bases. CDR1 is MNHNS, CDR2 SASEGT, per germline. The CDR3 has 16 residues. CDR3 sequence: CASSDQAGGRYNEQFF. The DNA for the CDR3 is TGTGCCAGCAGTGACCAAGCGGGGGGACGTTACAATGAGCAGTTCTTC.

This clone was detected only once. This chain links TRBV2 with TRBJ1-2, with D possibly being TRBD1 (5 bases). The CDR3 loop spans 12 amino acids. Germline CDR1 is SNHLY and CDR2 is FYNNEI. Trimming left V 3 bases short and J 7 bases short, with 9 bases between. The CDR3 sequence is CASSDQGSGYTF. In DNA form, the CDR3 reads TGTGCCAGCAGTGACCAGGGCTCTGGCTACACCTTC.

This clone was counted between two and nine times. V usage is TRBV12-5 and J usage is TRBJ1-2; D unresolved. CDR1 is LGHNT, CDR2 FRNRAP, per germline. The CDR3 extends over 8 amino acids. CDR3 nucleotide sequence: TGTGCCAGGAGAGGGTACACCTTC. Translated: CARRGYTF.

The V gene is TRBV11-2, the J gene TRBJ2-3; TRBD2 aligns across 9 bases. Germline CDR1 is SGHAT and CDR2 is FQNNGV. V shed 2 bases, J shed 6 bases, and the junction held 15 bases outside the gene matches. The CDR3 has 18 amino acids. The CDR3 sequence: CASSLWTASGASGDTQYF. CDR3 nucleotide sequence: TGTGCCAGCAGCTTATGGACTGCTAGCGGGGCCTCGGGGGATACGCAGTATTTT.

V and J are TRBV11-1 and TRBJ2-2, with 7 bases lining up with TRBD1. CDR1 and CDR2 (germline): SGHAT, FQDESV (reference sequence). Germline trimming cut 5 bases from V and 10 bases from J; bases unmatched to any gene: 10. The CDR3 sequence is 14 residues long. The CDR3 is CASSLDGQAVELFF. CDR3 sequence (DNA): TGTGCCAGCAGCCTAGATGGACAGGCCGTGGAGCTGTTTTTT.

The rearrangement joins TRBV5-1 to TRBJ1-1; TRBD1 aligns across 7 bases. The trim removed 2 bases at V and 3 bases at J, leaving 7 bases unmatched. This CDR3 is built from 15 residues. The germline gives CDR1 SGHRS, CDR2 YFSETQ. Here the CDR3 DNA reads TGCGCCAGCAGCTTATTCGCACAGGGGCACACTGAAGCTTTCTTT. Residues: CASSLFAQGHTEAFF.

The genes are TRBV7-9 and TRBJ2-4, with D unclear. The germline CDR1 and CDR2 sequences are SEHNR and FQNEAQ (reference sequence). With 5 bases removed from V and 3 bases from J, the gap between germline ends came to 14 bases. There are 15 residues in the CDR3. The CDR3: CASSPFGLDKNIQYF. CDR3 coding DNA: TGTGCCAGCAGCCCATTTGGGTTGGACAAAAACATTCAGTACTTC.

This chain uses TRBV7-2 with TRBJ2-3, with 9 bases identical to TRBD2. Per the germline V gene, CDR1 is SGHTA and CDR2 is FQGNSA. There are 15 residues in the CDR3. Germline trimming cut 5 bases from V and 10 bases from J; bases unmatched to any gene: 13. In DNA, the CDR3 is TGTGCCAGCAGCCCCGTAGGGGGGCGGGGGGGCTCGCAGTATTTT. Translated, it gives CASSPVGGRGGSQYF.

The CDR3 sequence: CASGGGATDTQYF. In nucleotides, the CDR3 is TGTGCCAGCGGCGGGGGGGCCACAGATACGCAGTATTTT. This sequence joins TRBV7-9 and TRBJ2-3; 9 nucleotides match TRBD2. The V gene end was trimmed by 8 bases and the J gene end by 2 bases; junction bases not matched to a gene: 2. CDR3 size: 13 residues. Germline V gene lookup returns CDR1 SEHNR and CDR2 FQNEAQ (reference sequence). The variable domain in full, completed from reference TRBV7-9 and TRBJ2-3, reads DTGVSQNPRHKITKRGQNVTFRCDPISEHNRLYWYRQTLGQGPEFLTYFQNEAQLEKSRLLSDRFSAERPKGSFSTLEIQRTEQGDSAMYLCASGGGATDTQYFGPGTRLTVL.

This sequence joins TRBV5-1 and TRBJ2-5; D is possibly TRBD2 (5 bases). With 0 bases removed from V and 3 bases from J, the gap between germline ends came to 12 bases. Germline loops: CDR1 SGHRS, CDR2 YFSETQ. CDR3 size: 15 residues. For the CDR3, the DNA is TGCGCCAGCAGCTTGGGGGCGGGTCCTGAAGAGACCCAGTACTTC. Translating it yields CASSLGAGPEETQYF.

This chain connects TRBV5-8 to TRBJ2-1; D remains unclear. The CDR3 has 11 residues. Looked up from germline, CDR1 is SGHTS and CDR2 is YDEGEE. Trimming stripped 4 bases from V and 7 bases from J, with 6 bases between. The CDR3 DNA sequence: TGTGCCAGCAGCCCACGGAATGAGCAGTTCTTC. Its translation is CASSPRNEQFF.

V is TRBV30 and J is TRBJ1-2; D is possibly TRBD1 (5 bases). Per germline, CDR1 GTSNPN and CDR2 SVGIG (reference sequence). V was shortened by 0 bases and J by 7 bases, with 9 bases between the two germline ends. This CDR3 is built from 12 residues. The chain's CDR3 is CAWSVGRGGYTF. The CDR3 DNA is TGTGCCTGGAGTGTTGGAAGGGGTGGCTACACCTTC.

The chain joins TRBV5-1 to TRBJ2-2, with D unclear. The V end lost 0 bases, the J end lost 5 bases, and 5 bases lay between the germline ends. The germline CDR1 and CDR2 sequences are SGHRS and YFSETQ. The CDR3 is 13 residues long. The CDR3 loop reads CASSLGLTGELFF. CDR3 DNA: TGCGCCAGCAGCTTGGGGCTGACCGGGGAGCTGTTTTTT.

The chain couples TRBV6-5 to TRBJ1-1, with 8 nucleotides matching TRBD1. J was trimmed by 9 bases and V by 4 bases; bases with no gene match: 10. The CDR3 length is 14 residues. Germline values: CDR1 MNHEY, CDR2 SVGAGI. For the CDR3, the DNA is TGTGCCAGCAGTTCGGACAGGGCAGCCTTCAAAGCTTTCTTT. It specifies CASSSDRAAFKAFF.

This sequence joins TRBV4-1 and TRBJ1-5; no firm D call. This CDR3 has 13 residues. Deletions cut 0 bases from V and 7 bases from J, with 7 bases between. The germline CDR1 and CDR2 sequences are MGHRA and YSYEKL. The CDR3 here is CASSQDKGQPQHF. The DNA of the CDR3 is TGCGCCAGCAGCCAAGACAAGGGACAGCCCCAGCATTTT.

CDR3 amino acids: CASSQRGCGYTF. CDR3 coding DNA: TGTGCCAGCAGTCAGAGGGGTTGTGGCTACACCTTC. The V gene is TRBV21-1, the J gene TRBJ1-2. TRBV21-1 is recorded as a pseudogene. CDR3 size: 12 residues.

V usage is TRBV28 and J usage is TRBJ1-2, with TRBD1 matching over 8 bases. The CDR3 covers 16 residues. Per the germline V gene, CDR1 is MDHEN and CDR2 is SYDVKM. Trimming removed 4 bases from V and 4 bases from J; junction bases left unmatched: 11. The CDR3 DNA reads TGTGCCAGCAGTTCCAACAGGGGGGACAGTACCTATGGCTACACCTTC. This codes for CASSSNRGDSTYGYTF.

V and J are TRBV2 and TRBJ2-3; D is uncertain. Per germline, CDR1 SNHLY and CDR2 FYNNEI. Trimming removed 0 bases from V and 2 bases from J, with 12 bases in between. The CDR3 is 16 residues long. CDR3 DNA sequence: TGTGCCAGCAGTGAAGCCGGGTCAGCAAACACAGATACGCAGTATTTT. Translation: CASSEAGSANTDTQYF.

The V gene is TRBV6-1, the J gene TRBJ1-5, with D possibly being TRBD1 (5 bases). CDR1 and CDR2 (germline): MNHNS, SASEGT. The V gene lost 7 bases and the J gene lost 4 bases, with 17 bases spanning the gap. This CDR3 contains 15 residues. The CDR3 reads CASKGRVGGNQPQHF. CDR3 coding DNA: TGTGCCAGCAAGGGCAGGGTAGGCGGAAATCAGCCCCAGCATTTT.

The chain recombines TRBV11-2 with TRBJ2-1; TRBD2 agrees at 9 bases. The CDR3 has 16 amino acids. Germline-derived CDR1 and CDR2 are SGHAT and FQNNGV. The V gene end was trimmed by 6 bases and the J gene end by 2 bases; junction bases not matched to a gene: 8. For the CDR3, the DNA is TGTGCCAGCAGAGATAGCGGGGGAGGGACCTACAATGAGCAGTTCTTC. Amino acids: CASRDSGGGTYNEQFF. Together with reference TRBV11-2 and TRBJ2-1, the CDR3 gives the full variable domain: EAGVAQSPRYKIIEKRQSVAFWCNPISGHATLYWYQQILGQGPKLLIQFQNNGVVDDSQLPKDRFSAERLKGVDSTLKIQPAKLEDSAVYLCASRDSGGGTYNEQFFGPGTRLTVL.

This clone showed up just a few times. V and J are TRBV11-2 and TRBJ1-5; the D gene is possibly TRBD1 (6 bases). Germline values: CDR1 SGHAT, CDR2 FQNNGV. V lost 5 bases and J lost 6, with 17 bases in between. The CDR3 contains 15 residues. The CDR3: CASSEEGQLGQPQHF. As DNA, the CDR3 is TGTGCCAGCAGCGAAGAGGGACAATTGGGTCAGCCCCAGCATTTT.

The chain joins TRBV2 to TRBJ2-7; the D gene is possibly TRBD2 (5 bases). The CDR3 loop spans 12 amino acids. Germline-derived CDR1 and CDR2 are SNHLY and FYNNEI. Trimming took off 6 bases at V and 3 bases at J, with 9 bases between the two ends. The CDR3: CASSVGIYEQYF. For the CDR3, the DNA is TGTGCCAGCAGCGTCGGGATCTACGAGCAGTACTTC.

V usage is TRBV7-2 and J usage is TRBJ2-3; D remains ambiguous. The V and J ends lost 4 bases and 4 bases respectively, with 6 bases between them. Germline loops: CDR1 SGHTA, CDR2 FQGNSA. This CDR3 spans 12 amino acids. The CDR3 coding sequence is TGTGCCAGCAGCTCCGGTCCAGATACGCAGTATTTT. Encoded protein: CASSSGPDTQYF.

The rearrangement uses TRBV11-2 and TRBJ1-1; D is undetermined. CDR3 size: 15 residues. V lost 2 bases, J lost 3 bases, and 13 bases lay in between. Germline CDR1 is SGHAT and CDR2 is FQNNGV. For the CDR3, the DNA is TGTGCCAGCAGCTTAAGACTCGTAAGGGACACTGAAGCTTTCTTT. It yields the protein CASSLRLVRDTEAFF. The variable domain in full, with the rest retrieved from reference TRBV11-2 and TRBJ1-1, is EAGVAQSPRYKIIEKRQSVAFWCNPISGHATLYWYQQILGQGPKLLIQFQNNGVVDDSQLPKDRFSAERLKGVDSTLKIQPAKLEDSAVYLCASSLRLVRDTEAFFGQGTRLTVV.